The present entry profiles one T cell receptor (beta chain) with its context. The clone's antigen remains unknown. No base qualities exist here, and no much larger clone lies one base off it. The CDR3, from cysteine to phenylalanine, totals 12 residues. Of the read, only the CDR3 DNA is kept; its 36 bases are in frame from base 1. CDR1 and CDR2, looked up from the germline V gene (reference sequence), are MNHEY and SMNVEV. V is clipped by 8 bases and J by 7 bases, and the sequence between their germline boundaries is 14 bases long. This record comes from a study of OX40 agonist ivuxolimab in advanced cancers. At the level of the whole study: Ivuxolimab, which targeted the costimulatory receptor OX40 (CD134), was an agonistic, fully human IgG2 monoclonal antibody. Intravenous ivuxolimab was administered to patients every 2 weeks at six dose levels: 0.01, 0.1, 0.3, 1.5, 3 and 10 mg/kg. Among the 52 dose-escalation patients, roughly 20 had hepatocellular carcinoma, roughly 15 melanoma, 9 renal cell carcinoma and 9 head and neck cancer. In the dose-escalation cohort, around four fifths of patients were male, and the mean age was 60 years with a range of roughly 20 to 79. Patients were allowed to have had prior anti-PD-1, anti-PD-L1 or anti-CTLA-4 therapy, and 40% of the dose-escalation patients had been treated with checkpoint inhibitors. Partial responses occurred in three dose-escalation patients, of whom one had hepatocellular carcinoma and two had cutaneous melanoma. The point of sequencing TCRbeta in the periphery was to test whether ivuxolimab changed TCR sequence diversity and drove clonal T-cell expansion. The paper covers the monotherapy dose-escalation part of the phase I ivuxolimab trial, which included N ≈ 50 patients. The paper's findings and limits, for the study overall: At doses of 0.1 to 3.0 mg/kg, clonal expansion of both CD4+ and CD8+ T cells in blood was seen between baseline and week 6. On average, CD8+ T cells showed more expanded clones than CD4+ T cells after ivuxolimab. Low levels of normalized T-cell clonal expansion were also shown by some nonresponding patients. The antigen specificity of the peripheral T cells that underwent clonal expansion was not determined. Partial responders in the 0.1-3.0 mg/kg groups had among the lowest normalized peripheral clonal expansion, especially among CD8+ T cells.

Patients with a history of autoimmune disease or receiving systemic immunosuppression were excluded from the trial. Peripheral blood for TCR sequencing was drawn from every dose cohort at baseline, at cycle 4 day 1 and at cycle 7 day 1. Samples came from an open-label, multicenter, first-in-human phase I dose-escalation trial of ivuxolimab. Adults with locally advanced or metastatic melanoma, renal cell, hepatocellular, or head and neck squamous cell carcinoma were enrolled in the trial. Before TCR sequencing, CD4+ T cells and CD8+ T cells from peripheral blood were sorted into separate populations. Genomic DNA was isolated from the sorted cells so that the TCRbeta CDR3 region could be sequenced. The immunoSEQ Assay was used to sequence the TCRbeta CDR3 regions. TCRdb holds this immuneACCESS table with in-frame rearrangements only. Some clones are missing; in checked studies, unresolved V genes explain under half, and the rest has no known cause. For this sample there are 70,000 to 80,000 clones; about 85% appear just once. The top ten hold approximately 1.3% of the sample.

The material sequenced was CD4+ or CD8+ T cells sorted from blood, taken in a trial of the OX40 agonist ivuxolimab. This sequence uses TRBV27 and TRBJ1-2; perhaps TRBD1 is the D gene, with 6 bases matching. This receptor was taken from an adult with an advanced solid tumor such as melanoma, head and neck, liver or kidney cancer. The CDR3: CASGGGTRGYTF. The sequence in DNA is TGTGCCAGCGGTGGCGGGACACGTGGCTACACCTTC.